This T cell receptor (beta chain) is from a study of metastatic and nonmetastatic thyroid tumors. About the study: It was across blood and tumor or nodule tissue from malignant and benign thyroid patients that repertoires were compared. Broader study findings: The study reportedly found significantly higher TCR beta diversity in malignant thyroid tumors than benign nodules, in blood and tumor.

Original methodology: To classify distant metastasis in papillary thyroid cancer, a model was built from CDR3 differences across clinicopathological groups. TCRdb called clones again from the PCR reads with MiXCR. TCRdb assigned the V and J calls; the authors' analysis was not used. Of some 33,000 clones listed, approximately 16% are singletons. All patients were untreated before thyroid surgery. This CDR3 is 14 amino acids long. J lost 7 bases, V lost 6 bases, and 5 bases had no gene match. Per germline, CDR1 MNHEY and CDR2 SVGAGI. This clone was counted between two and nine times. Its matching antigen is unknown.

This chain joins TRBV6-5 and TRBJ1-6; TRBD1 matches at 8 bases. The source is a male donor with papillary thyroid cancer or a benign thyroid nodule (not recorded which). Some clones in this sample may be carry-over from other donors' samples. Material: blood. In DNA form, the CDR3 reads TGTGCCAGCAGCTATACAGGGGGGAATTCACCCCTCCACTTT. Protein product: CASSYTGGNSPLHF.